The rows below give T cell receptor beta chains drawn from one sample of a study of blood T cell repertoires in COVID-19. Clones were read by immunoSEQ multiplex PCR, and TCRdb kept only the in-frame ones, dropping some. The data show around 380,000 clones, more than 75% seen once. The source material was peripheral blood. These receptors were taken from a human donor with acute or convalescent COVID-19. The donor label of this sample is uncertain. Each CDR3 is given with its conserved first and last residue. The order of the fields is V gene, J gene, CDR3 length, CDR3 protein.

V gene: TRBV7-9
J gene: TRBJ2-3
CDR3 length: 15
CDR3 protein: CASSPPGHDRDTQYF

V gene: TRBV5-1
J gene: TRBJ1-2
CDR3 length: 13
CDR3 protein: CASSYAENYGYTF

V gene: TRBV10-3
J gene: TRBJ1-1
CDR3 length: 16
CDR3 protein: CAISELFYRAHTEAFF

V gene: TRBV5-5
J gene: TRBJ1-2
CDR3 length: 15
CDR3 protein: CASSPGTGLNYGYTF

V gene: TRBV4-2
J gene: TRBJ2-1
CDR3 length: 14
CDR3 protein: CASSGGFSYNEQFF

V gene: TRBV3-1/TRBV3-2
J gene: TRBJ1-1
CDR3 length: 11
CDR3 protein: CASSQGGGTVF

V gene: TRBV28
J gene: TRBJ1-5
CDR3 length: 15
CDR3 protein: CASSGGEGTNQPQHF

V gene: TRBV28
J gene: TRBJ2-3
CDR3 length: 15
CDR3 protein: CASSEEGGLIDTQYF

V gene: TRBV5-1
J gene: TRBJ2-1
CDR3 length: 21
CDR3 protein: CASSLAGGIAGEARSYNEQFF

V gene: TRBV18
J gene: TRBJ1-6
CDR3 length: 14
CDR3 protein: CASSPDRVYSPLHF

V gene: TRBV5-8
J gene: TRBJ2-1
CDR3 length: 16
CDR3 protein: CASSLNQGVLANEQFF

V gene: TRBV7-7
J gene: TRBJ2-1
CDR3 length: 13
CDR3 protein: CAVGGLGYNEQFF

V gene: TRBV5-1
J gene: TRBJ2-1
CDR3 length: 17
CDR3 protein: CASSLPGLAGGQNEQFF

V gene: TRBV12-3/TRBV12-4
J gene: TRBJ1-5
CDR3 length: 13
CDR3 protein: CASRIRRGQPQHF

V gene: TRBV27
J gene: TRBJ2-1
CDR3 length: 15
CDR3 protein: CASSLNPTPSGPGFF

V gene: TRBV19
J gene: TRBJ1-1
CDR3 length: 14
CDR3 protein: CASRSTGPLTEAFF

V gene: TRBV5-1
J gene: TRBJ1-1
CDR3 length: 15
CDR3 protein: CASSSGPGKNTEAFF

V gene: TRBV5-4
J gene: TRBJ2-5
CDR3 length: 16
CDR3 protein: CASSLGFSSGQETQYF

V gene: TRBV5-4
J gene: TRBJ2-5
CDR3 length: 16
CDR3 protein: CASSVRTAMYQETQYF

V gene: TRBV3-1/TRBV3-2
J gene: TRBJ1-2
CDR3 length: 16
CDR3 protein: CASSQDSERGRGGYTF

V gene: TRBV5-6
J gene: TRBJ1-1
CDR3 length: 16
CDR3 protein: CASSIRGSWVNTEAFF

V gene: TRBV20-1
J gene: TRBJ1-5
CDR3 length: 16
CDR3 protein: CSASKEGAGSNQPQHF

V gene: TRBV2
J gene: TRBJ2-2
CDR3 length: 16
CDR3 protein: CASSEPPSGGTGELFF

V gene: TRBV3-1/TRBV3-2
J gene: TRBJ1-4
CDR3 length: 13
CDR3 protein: CASSHRGAEKLFF